This entry lists 19 T cell receptor beta chains sequenced from one sample in a study of monozygotic twins with inflammatory bowel disease. From the 5' RACE reads, TCRdb lists one entry per CDR3 protein and no DNA. The sample has roughly 200,000 distinct CDR3 sequences, and its top ten clones hold less than 2%. The specimen sequenced was blood. The receptors stem from a human donor with ulcerative colitis or Crohn's disease, or a healthy co-twin of an affected twin (not recorded which).

This chain joins TRBV2 and TRBJ2-1; no DNA is available, so the TRBD2 call from TCRdb remains unchecked. The CDR3 is made up of 15 amino acids. Germline values: CDR1 SNHLY, CDR2 FYNNEI. CDR3 in amino acids: CASSPFGTSGHEQFF.

V and J are TRBV18 and TRBJ1-3; TCRdb outputs TRBD1, but without DNA this stays unchecked. The germline gives CDR1 KGHSH, CDR2 LQKENI. This CDR3 is built from 15 residues. The CDR3 region is CASSPNRDSGNTIYF.

The V call is TRBV5-1, the J call TRBJ2-2; there is no DNA to check the TCRdb D call of TRBD2. The CDR3 is 16 amino acids. Germline-derived CDR1 and CDR2 are SGHRS and YFSETQ. This chain's CDR3 is CASSSAGPPNTGELFF.

V is TRBV20-1 and J is TRBJ2-5; TCRdb indicates TRBD1, and absent DNA this call remains unverified. The CDR3 spans 14 residues. Germline loops: CDR1 DFQATT, CDR2 SNEGSKA (reference sequence). CDR3 amino acids: CSASLDGGQETQYF.

The V and J genes are TRBV7-2 and TRBJ2-1; TCRdb outputs TRBD2, but without DNA this stays unchecked. The CDR3 totals 16 residues. Germline V lookup: CDR1 SGHTA, CDR2 FQGNSA. CDR3 amino acids: CASSLLGRLSNNEQFF. The full variable domain, rest sourced from reference TRBV7-2 and TRBJ2-1, is GAGVSQSPSNKVTEKGKDVELRCDPISGHTALYWYRQSLGQGLEFLIYFQGNSAPDKSGLPSDRFSAERTGGSVSTLTIQRTQQEDSAVYLCASSLLGRLSNNEQFFGPGTRLTVL.

V is TRBV20-1 and J is TRBJ2-7; TCRdb lists TRBD2, though no DNA is available to test this call. CDR3 length equals 12 residues. Germline values: CDR1 DFQATT, CDR2 SNEGSKA (reference sequence). The CDR3 sequence is CSASSGRHEQYF.

The rearrangement joins TRBV6-5 to TRBJ1-2. The CDR3 runs 14 residues. Germline CDR1 and CDR2: MNHEY and SVGAGI. The CDR3 sequence is CASSYAGVEYGYTF.

The chain uses TRBV5-1 and TRBJ1-1. The CDR3 totals 13 residues. CDR1 and CDR2 from the germline V gene are SGHRS and YFSETQ. This chain's CDR3 is CASSLSMGNQAFF.

This chain links TRBV6-5 with TRBJ1-5. The CDR3 extends over 13 amino acids. Germline V CDR1 and CDR2: MNHEY, SVGAGI. CDR3 sequence reads: CASSTYSNQPQHF.

The chain is built from TRBV10-3 and TRBJ2-7; as DNA is missing, the TRBD1 call by TCRdb cannot be tested. The CDR3 length is 13 residues. Germline values: CDR1 ENHRY, CDR2 SYGVKD. The CDR3 sequence is CAIRNREAYEQYF.

The chain has TRBV24-1 and TRBJ2-3; TCRdb names TRBD1, which stays unverified in the absence of DNA. Germline V gives CDR1 KGHDR, CDR2 SFDVKD. This CDR3 contains 18 residues. The CDR3 here is CATSDPRTGGLSTDTQYF.

The chain couples TRBV4-1 to TRBJ1-2. From germline, CDR1 is MGHRA and CDR2 YSYEKL. This CDR3 has 16 amino acids. This chain's CDR3 is CASSQDSVRANYGYTF.

The chain employs TRBV7-2 and TRBJ1-2; no DNA is available, so the TRBD1 call from TCRdb remains unchecked. Germline CDR1 and CDR2: SGHTA and FQGNSA. The CDR3 extends over 13 amino acids. This CDR3 is CASSPEGGYGYTF.

This chain connects TRBV19 to TRBJ2-1; TCRdb's D gene call, TRBD1, goes unchecked for lack of DNA. The germline gives CDR1 LNHDA, CDR2 SQIVND (reference sequence). The length of the CDR3 is 16 residues. CDR3: CATGQGVLISYNEQFF.

The rearrangement joins TRBV7-9 to TRBJ1-3; TCRdb lists TRBD1, though no DNA is available to test this call. From germline, CDR1 is SEHNR and CDR2 FQNEAQ (reference sequence). The CDR3 spans 14 residues. CDR3 in amino acids: CASSLRGPGNTIYF.

The chain joins TRBV20-1 to TRBJ2-1; TCRdb names TRBD2, which stays unverified in the absence of DNA. CDR3 length equals 16 residues. Germline values: CDR1 DFQATT, CDR2 SNEGSKA (reference sequence). The CDR3 region is CSATSGGHSSYNEQFF.

CDR3 protein: CSARDRGRWDTEAFF. J is TRBJ1-1 and V is TRBV20-1; TCRdb's D call, TRBD1, is unchecked because there is no DNA. The CDR3 sequence is 15 residues long. Germline CDR1 is DFQATT and CDR2 is SNEGSKA (reference sequence).

This chain joins TRBV3-1 and TRBJ1-5; TCRdb's D call, TRBD1, is unchecked because there is no DNA. This CDR3 contains 14 residues. Per the germline V gene, CDR1 is LGHDT and CDR2 is YNNKEL (reference sequence). CDR3 region: CASSPPDSNQPQHF.

The chain joins TRBV12-3 or TRBV12-4 to TRBJ1-1. The CDR3 runs to 15 residues. The CDR3 loop reads CASSMSRGVRTEAFF.